The T cell receptor (beta chain) described here comes from a study of blood T cell repertoires in COVID-19. On the study more broadly: Samples representing acute and convalescent COVID-19 were sourced from the United States, Italy and Spain. The analysed material was cDNA or gDNA that came from T cells, B-cell-depleted T cells, or PBMCs.

Authors' analysis steps: It was from reference gene primer amplification that nucleated cell counts were estimated. Only in-frame clones appear in the TCRdb table, and some are missing; sequencing was by immunoSEQ multiplex PCR. V and J calls and clone size come straight from that table; D and trimming were deduced from the DNA. The sample includes a few hundred thousand clones, more than 75% of them seen just once. V lost 4 bases and J lost 7, with 13 bases in between. The CDR3 is 14 residues long. The V gene's germline CDR1 is SGHAT and CDR2 FQNNGV. The TCR sequence derives from a woman aged 40 to 50 who had recovered from COVID-19. The material sequenced was PBMCs or T cells enriched from blood (not recorded which). The gene calls are TRBV11-2 and TRBJ1-4; D gene unclear. CDR3 DNA sequence: TGTGCCAGCAGCTCTCGCGTTGGAGGTGAAAAACTGTTTTTT. Its translation: CASSSRVGGEKLFF.